This T cell receptor beta chain was documented in a study of T cell clonality in common variable immunodeficiency. This clone was found many times. Its specificity is unknown. Both groups were predominantly of Caucasian heritage. Broader study findings: Compared with healthy controls, CVID subjects showed increased TCRbeta clonality, mostly in about a third. Compared with controls, CVID subjects had fewer shared TCRbeta clones.

The repertoire was sequenced with immunoSEQ multiplex PCR; TCRdb's copy has only in-frame clones and lacks some. This sample has about 74,000 clones, each found more than once. The sequencing input was peripheral blood mononuclear cells. The TCR originated in a person aged 18-70 years in good health.

This chain's CDR3 is CASSPKPGSDTQYF. The sequenced CDR3 bases are TGTGCCAGCTCACCCAAACCAGGGTCCGATACG. This rearrangement joins TRBV18 to TRBJ2-3, with TRBD1 as a possible D gene (5 bases). The read ends 3 residues early relative to the CDR3; the germline J gene fills the gap. Germline CDR1 and CDR2: KGHSH and LQKENI. This CDR3 contains 14 residues. Trimming removed 3 bases at V and 6 bases at J, with 13 bases between.